Only a few counts were recorded for the clone carrying this TCR beta chain. What it recognizes is unknown. V lost 4 bases and J lost 9, with 22 bases in between. CDR1 is SGHAT and CDR2 is FQNNGV in the germline V gene. This CDR3 is built from 17 residues. This entry is derived from a study of CD8 T cells in ankylosing spondylitis. Study findings and constraints: A TCR beta motif made of fewer than 10 highly homologous variants seemed typical of ankylosing spondylitis blood. Reportedly, matched ankylosing spondylitis synovial fluid was significantly enriched for disease-linked clones.

TCRdb reprocessed the 5' RACE reads via MiXCR and lists one record per CDR3 protein. The repertoire holds some 250,000 distinct CDR3 sequences, with around 9.1% as singletons. This chain joins TRBV11-2 and TRBJ1-6; TRBD1 might be the D (5 bases). Sequenced material: blood, either unsorted or a sorted T cell fraction (not recorded which). This TCR was recovered from a male donor with ankylosing spondylitis or in good health (not recorded which). CDR3 DNA sequence: TGTGCCAGCAGCTCGCGTCCGGGACGAGGAGGGAGTTCACCCCTCCACTTT. Encoded protein: CASSSRPGRGGSSPLHF.